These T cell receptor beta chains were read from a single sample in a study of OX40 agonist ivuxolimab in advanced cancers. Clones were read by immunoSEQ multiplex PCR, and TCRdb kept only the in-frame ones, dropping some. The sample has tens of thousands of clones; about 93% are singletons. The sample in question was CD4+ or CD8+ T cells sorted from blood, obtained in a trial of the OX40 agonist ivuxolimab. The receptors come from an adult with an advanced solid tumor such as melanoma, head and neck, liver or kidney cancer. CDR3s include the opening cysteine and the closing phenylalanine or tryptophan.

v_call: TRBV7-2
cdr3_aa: CASSLGQYYQPQHF

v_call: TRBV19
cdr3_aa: CASSIFGTGGGQPQHF

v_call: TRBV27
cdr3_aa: CASSLRQRLNTGELFF

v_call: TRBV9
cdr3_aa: CASSPGQGTYEQYF

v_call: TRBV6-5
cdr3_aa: CASSYSQGANGYTF

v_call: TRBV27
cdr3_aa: CASSPSYFSGGQDTQYF

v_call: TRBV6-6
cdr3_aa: CASSYIRQGSGYGYTF

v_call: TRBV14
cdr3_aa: CASSQDEAFTDTQYF

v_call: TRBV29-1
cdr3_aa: CSVETADSVYNEQFF

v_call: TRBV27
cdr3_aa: CASSTGSQPYEQYF

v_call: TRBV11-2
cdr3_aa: CAWSRDSGNTIYF

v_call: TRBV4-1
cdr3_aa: CASSQDSTTNEKLFF

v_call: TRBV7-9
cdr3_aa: CASSSYREAEAFF

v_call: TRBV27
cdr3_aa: CASSFSGTSYGYTF

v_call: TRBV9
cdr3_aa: CASSGDPGDMNTEAFF

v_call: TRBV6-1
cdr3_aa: CASSEMEYEQYF

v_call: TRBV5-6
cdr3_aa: CASSHPSGGADEQFF

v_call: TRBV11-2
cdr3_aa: CASSLDSWGNQPQHF

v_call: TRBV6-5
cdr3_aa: CASSLRRVPGDEQFF

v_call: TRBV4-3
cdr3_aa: CASSQIAGDYEQYF

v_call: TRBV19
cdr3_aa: CASSIGGQDEAFF

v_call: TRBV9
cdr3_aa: CASSVVWSAEAFF

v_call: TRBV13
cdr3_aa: CASSIRVTEAFF

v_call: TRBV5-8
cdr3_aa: CASSYRRVYEQYF

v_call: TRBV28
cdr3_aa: CASSPRGGPRGYGYTF

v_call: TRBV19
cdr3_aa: CASSPPGQRSSYEQYF

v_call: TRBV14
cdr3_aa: CASSQFRDRLSNEQFF

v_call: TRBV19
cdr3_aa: CASGGWTNEKLFF

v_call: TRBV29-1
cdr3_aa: CSVWAGAESQAFF

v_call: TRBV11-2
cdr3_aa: CASSLMGPYEQYF

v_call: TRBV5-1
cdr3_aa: CASSPPRRVTGELFF

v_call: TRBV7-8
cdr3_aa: CASSPGGEVGEKLFF

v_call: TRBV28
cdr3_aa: CASSLPGQEAYGYTF

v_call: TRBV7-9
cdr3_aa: CASSPTGNTEAFF

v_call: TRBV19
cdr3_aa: CASSIWGGVQETQYF

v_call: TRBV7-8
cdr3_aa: CASSPFAGTASNQPQHF

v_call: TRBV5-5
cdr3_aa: CASSLLGTATYEQYF

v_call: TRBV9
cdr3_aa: CASSVGLAGGRNEQYF

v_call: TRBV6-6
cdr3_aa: CASIRDGNTIYF

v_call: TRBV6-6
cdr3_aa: CASSYEDSNQPQHF

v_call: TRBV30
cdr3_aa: CAWAERQFSYEQYF

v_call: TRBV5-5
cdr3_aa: CASSFFQSAEAFF

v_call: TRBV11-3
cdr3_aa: CASSLRGGPYNEQFF

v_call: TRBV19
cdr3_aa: CASSTPHTDTQYF

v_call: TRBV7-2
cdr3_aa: CASSLAHGNTEAFF

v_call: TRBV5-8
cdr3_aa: CASSFGTGGGYNYGYTF

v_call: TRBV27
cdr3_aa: CASSLGAGGLYEQYF

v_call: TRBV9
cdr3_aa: CASSPAGTGARNTEAFF

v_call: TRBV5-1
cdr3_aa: CASSPRTGNPYEQYF

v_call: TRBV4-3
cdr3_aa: CASSQDRKLAGNTDTQYF

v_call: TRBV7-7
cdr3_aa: CASSPGPTGELFF

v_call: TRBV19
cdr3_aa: CASSPSFGQYSYEQYF

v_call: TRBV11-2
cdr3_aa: CASSLVDSYYVAKNIQYF

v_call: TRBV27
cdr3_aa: CASSSGLKGSYEQYF

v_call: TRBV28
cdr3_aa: CASSLSGRSSYEQYF